A selection of T cell receptor beta chains follows, all from one sample in a study of cytotoxic CD8 clonotypes in ibrutinib-treated CLL. Only in-frame clones appear in the TCRdb table, and some are missing; sequencing was by immunoSEQ multiplex PCR. Among about 310,000 clones, approximately 80% were seen once, and the ten largest hold 5% to 7%. Specimen: PBMCs, collected before ibrutinib treatment. The receptors here all came from a human donor with chronic lymphocytic leukemia. The CDR3 runs from the conserved cysteine through the conserved F or W. A D gene is named only where the DNA matches it firmly. Rows give clone size only sometimes, using once, few, many, or a class for an expanded clone.

TRBJ2-7 | NA | TRBD1 | TRBV6-5 | TGTGCCAGCAGAGACGGGACAGGGCAGTACTTC | CASRDGTGQYF
TRBJ1-1 | NA | NA | TRBV18 | TGTGCCAGCTCGAGGGTTTCTGAGAAGAACACTGAAGCTTTCTTT | CASSRVSEKNTEAFF
TRBJ2-3 | few | TRBD2 | TRBV18 | TGTGCCAGCCAAGCGGGGCTAAGCACAGATACGCAGTATTTT | CASQAGLSTDTQYF
TRBJ1-2 | NA | NA | TRBV7-9 | TGTGCCAGCAGCAGCAGCGATAACTATGGCTACACCTTC | CASSSSDNYGYTF
TRBJ2-1 | NA | NA | TRBV6-5 | TGTGCCAGCCAGGGGCTCAAAAGCAATGAGCAGTTCTTC | CASQGLKSNEQFF
TRBJ2-5 | NA | TRBD2 | TRBV18 | TGTGCCAGCTCACCAGGGACTAGCGGGAATTTTCCCCAGTACTTC | CASSPGTSGNFPQYF
TRBJ1-1 | few | NA | TRBV7-2 | TGTGCCAGCAGCTCACAGGGAAACACTGAAGCTTTCTTT | CASSSQGNTEAFF
TRBJ2-7 | NA | TRBD2 | TRBV30 | TGTGCCTCTAGCGGCAATTCCTACGAGCAGTACTTC | CASSGNSYEQYF
TRBJ1-2 | NA | TRBD1 | TRBV6-6 | TGTGCCAGCAGTTACCGGGGACAGGTTGATGGCTACACCTTC | CASSYRGQVDGYTF
TRBJ1-5 | NA | NA | TRBV6-5 | TGTGCCAGCGGACATAAGGGGAATGGCAATCAGCCCCAGCATTTT | CASGHKGNGNQPQHF
TRBJ2-3 | NA | TRBD2 | TRBV7-9 | TGTGCCAGCAGCTTAGGGAGGACTAGCGGGATACGCACAGATACGCAGTATTTT | CASSLGRTSGIRTDTQYF
TRBJ2-7 | NA | TRBD2 | TRBV5-1 | TGCGCCAGCAGCGTGGGAGGGGCAGGGTACGAGCAGTACTTC | CASSVGGAGYEQYF
TRBJ2-3 | NA | TRBD2 | TRBV5-1 | TGCGCCAGCAGCGCGGGAGGCACAGATACGCAGTATTTT | CASSAGGTDTQYF
TRBJ2-5 | NA | NA | TRBV5-1 | TGCGCCAGCAGCTCCCCTCTTCAGTACCAAGAGACCCAGTACTTC | CASSSPLQYQETQYF
TRBJ2-7 | NA | TRBD1 | TRBV2 | TGTGCCAGCAGAATCGGACAGGGGGTATCCTACGAGCAGTACTTC | CASRIGQGVSYEQYF
TRBJ2-7 | NA | NA | TRBV10-3 | TGTGCCATACTGAGGGGGTACGAGCAGTACTTC | CAILRGYEQYF
TRBJ1-1 | once | NA | TRBV20-1 | TGCAGTGCTAAAGACCCTGAAGCTTTCTTT | CSAKDPEAFF
TRBJ1-2 | few | NA | TRBV11-2 | TGTGCCAGCAGCTTAGGGGGAATTGGCTACACCTTC | CASSLGGIGYTF
TRBJ2-1 | NA | NA | TRBV5-1 | TGCGCCAGCAGCGGTAAGGTTGAGCAGTTCTTC | CASSGKVEQFF
TRBJ2-2 | NA | NA | TRBV27 | TGTGCCAGCAGTCCGCCGGGAGTACGTACCGGGGAGCTGTTTTTT | CASSPPGVRTGELFF
TRBJ2-7 | once | TRBD2 | TRBV6-5 | TGTGCCAGCAAGTTAGCGGGGATTAGGGAGCAGTACTTC | CASKLAGIREQYF
TRBJ1-2 | once | TRBD1 | TRBV30 | TGTGCCTATTGGGACAGGGGCAGAATCTATGGCTACACCTTC | CAYWDRGRIYGYTF
TRBJ2-1 | NA | TRBD2 | TRBV4-3 | TGCGCCAGCAGCCAAGTTATAGCGGGAGGCGGGCAGTTCTTC | CASSQVIAGGGQFF